These T cell receptor beta chains were read from a single sample in a study of blood T cell repertoires in COVID-19. Sequencing was performed with immunoSEQ multiplex PCR; in TCRdb, only in-frame clones are kept and a portion is missing. The sample has 90,000 or so clones, about 89% seen once; the top ten hold roughly 2%. The specimen sequenced was peripheral blood. These receptors were obtained from a human donor with active COVID-19. The donor label of this sample is uncertain. Both conserved end residues are part of each CDR3. D genes are given only for firm matches. The size entry is marked missing in some rows and otherwise reads once, few, many or a size class.

cdr3_nt	cdr3_aa	clone_size	d_call	v_call	j_call
TGCGCCAGCAGCTTGGGCCAGTACAACGAGCAGTACTTC	CASSLGQYNEQYF	-	-	TRBV5-1	TRBJ2-7
TGTGCCAGCAGTGATAAGGGGACTAGCGGGTTGCGAAACATTCAGTACTTC	CASSDKGTSGLRNIQYF	-	TRBD2	TRBV6-1	TRBJ2-4
TGTGCCAGCAGCTTAATCCGGGATGAGACCCAGTACTTC	CASSLIRDETQYF	-	-	TRBV7-2	TRBJ2-5
TGCGCCAGCAGGAGGACAGGGGAAAACACCATATATTTT	CASRRTGENTIYF	-	TRBD1	TRBV4-1	TRBJ1-3
TGTGCCAGCAGCTTCGGGACACGCCTTGAGACCGGGGAGCTGTTTTTT	CASSFGTRLETGELFF	-	-	TRBV5-5	TRBJ2-2
TGTGCCAGCAGCGCGGGCCCCGGGGAGCTGTTTTTT	CASSAGPGELFF	-	-	TRBV7-9	TRBJ2-2
TGTGCCAGTAGTATCAAACAGGGGAATCAGCCCCAGCATTTT	CASSIKQGNQPQHF	-	TRBD1	TRBV19	TRBJ1-5
TGTGCCAGCTCAGACACCCTGAACACCGGGGAGCTGTTTTTT	CASSDTLNTGELFF	-	-	TRBV18	TRBJ2-2
TGCGCCAGCCGCATGGGGAGCGGGGAAGATACGCAGTATTTT	CASRMGSGEDTQYF	-	TRBD2	TRBV5-1	TRBJ2-3
TGCGCCAGCAGCGGAGGGACAGGGTTTAATGAAAAACTGTTTTTT	CASSGGTGFNEKLFF	-	TRBD1	TRBV5-1	TRBJ1-4
TGTGCCAGCAGCCCCTTCCGGCGGGGGGTGGGGAATGAGCAGTTCTTC	CASSPFRRGVGNEQFF	once	TRBD2	TRBV14	TRBJ2-1
TGTGCCATCCGGGACAGGGGTACCTACGAGCAGTACTTC	CAIRDRGTYEQYF	-	TRBD1	TRBV6-5	TRBJ2-7
TGCGCCAGCAGCTTGGGATCGGCTAGCGGGGGTGGCTACGAGCAGTACTTC	CASSLGSASGGGYEQYF	-	TRBD2	TRBV5-1	TRBJ2-7
TGTGCCATCAGTGGCAGGCCGGGGAATGAGCAGTTCTTC	CAISGRPGNEQFF	-	-	TRBV10-3	TRBJ2-1
TGTGCCAGCAACGGGGTCCCGACCGACACTGAAGCTTTCTTT	CASNGVPTDTEAFF	-	-	TRBV6-5	TRBJ1-1
TGTGCCAGCAGCGTAGATGCGGAATATGGCTACACCTTC	CASSVDAEYGYTF	-	-	TRBV9	TRBJ1-2
TGTGCCAGCAGTTACGATACAACAGGGTCCGGCTACACCTTC	CASSYDTTGSGYTF	once	-	TRBV6-5	TRBJ1-2
TGTGCCATCAGTGAGTCCCAGTCCTACGAGCAGTACTTC	CAISESQSYEQYF	-	-	TRBV10-3	TRBJ2-7
TGTGCCACCACTAGGGTTGCAGGGGACGAGCAGTACTTC	CATTRVAGDEQYF	once	-	TRBV27	TRBJ2-7
TGCGCCAGCAGCTTGGAGGCAGGGAGGTACGAGCAGTACTTC	CASSLEAGRYEQYF	once	-	TRBV5-1	TRBJ2-7
TGTGCCAGCAGTTTGGGGGCACGCGGCAATCAGCCCCAGCATTTT	CASSLGARGNQPQHF	-	-	TRBV27	TRBJ1-5
TGTGCCAGCAGTGATAGCGGGGCCAGTGTTGAGCAGTTCTTC	CASSDSGASVEQFF	-	TRBD2	TRBV6-4	TRBJ2-1
TGTGCCAGCAGCCCGGGGTCGCTGGGCAATTCACCCCTCCACTTT	CASSPGSLGNSPLHF	few	-	TRBV7-2	TRBJ1-6
TGTGCCAGCAGTGAAGGGGGGGAAGTTCACTATGGCTACACCTTC	CASSEGGEVHYGYTF	once	-	TRBV2	TRBJ1-2
TGTGCCAGCAGTCCCGGGACTAGCGGGGGGCGGTACGAGCAGTACTTC	CASSPGTSGGRYEQYF	-	TRBD2	TRBV5-4	TRBJ2-7
TGCGCCAGCAGCTTGGCGACTAGCCCCCAAGAGACCCAGTACTTC	CASSLATSPQETQYF	-	TRBD2	TRBV5-1	TRBJ2-5
TGCGCCAGCAGCGTTGGTAGGACAGCCATCCCCCTCCACTTT	CASSVGRTAIPLHF	-	-	TRBV5-1	TRBJ1-6
TGTGCCAGCAGCGTAGGCGCGGCCTCACCCCAGTACTTC	CASSVGAASPQYF	-	-	TRBV9	TRBJ2-5
TGCGCCAGCAGCTTGGCGGAGGCGCCCGCTGGGAGTGCGCAGTTCTTC	CASSLAEAPAGSAQFF	-	-	TRBV5-1	TRBJ2-1
TGTGCCAGCAGCTTCACCCGGACAGGGGGCCGGGAGACCCAGTACTTC	CASSFTRTGGRETQYF	-	TRBD1	TRBV7-2	TRBJ2-5
TGCGCCAGCAGCCAAGGGCGTTTGGCGGGGGACTCAAAGGAGACCCAGTACTTC	CASSQGRLAGDSKETQYF	-	TRBD2	TRBV4-1	TRBJ2-5
TGTGCCAGTGCGAAACAGGGTGGGGAGTATGAAAAACTGTTTTTT	CASAKQGGEYEKLFF	-	-	TRBV2	TRBJ1-4
TGCGCCAGCAGCCAAGTAAGGGGTTGGGCTTTCTTT	CASSQVRGWAFF	-	-	TRBV4-1	TRBJ1-1
TGTGCCAGCAGCTTGCTAGCGGGGGGCCGGTACCAAGAGACCCAGTACTTC	CASSLLAGGRYQETQYF	-	TRBD2	TRBV5-6	TRBJ2-5
TGTGCCAGCAGCCAAGGCCCGGGACAGGGGAACACTGAAGCTTTCTTT	CASSQGPGQGNTEAFF	-	TRBD1	TRBV3-1/TRBV3-2	TRBJ1-1
TGTGCCAGCAGTGAAATACTAGCGATCGGGGAGCTGTTTTTT	CASSEILAIGELFF	-	TRBD2	TRBV2	TRBJ2-2
TGTGCCAGCAGCTTAGCAGGGGCAGGGTTCAATCAGCCCCAGCATTTT	CASSLAGAGFNQPQHF	-	-	TRBV7-9	TRBJ1-5
TGTGCCAGCAGCCACGGGACAGGGGAGGGCGTCAATGAGCAGTTCTTC	CASSHGTGEGVNEQFF	-	TRBD1	TRBV3-1/TRBV3-2	TRBJ2-1
TGTGCCAGCTCACTCACAGGGGAAGGTCGCGAAAAACTGTTTTTT	CASSLTGEGREKLFF	-	TRBD1	TRBV18	TRBJ1-4
TGCAGCGTTGGACCGTCTAGCGATGGCTACACCTTC	CSVGPSSDGYTF	-	-	TRBV29-1	TRBJ1-2
TGTGCCATCAGTGAATCGTGGGGGGGGCAAGAGACCCAGTACTTC	CAISESWGGQETQYF	-	TRBD2	TRBV10-3	TRBJ2-5
TGTGCCAGCAGCGGGACAGGTTGGCATTCACCCCTCCACTTT	CASSGTGWHSPLHF	-	TRBD1	TRBV7-2	TRBJ1-6
TGCGCCAGCAGTTCTAAGACTAGGGGCCAGACCCAGTACTTC	CASSSKTRGQTQYF	-	-	TRBV10-1	TRBJ2-5
TGTGCCAGCAGCTCAAGAGGAGCGGGGGGTGCAGATACGCAGTATTTT	CASSSRGAGGADTQYF	-	TRBD2	TRBV9	TRBJ2-3
TGTGCCAGCAGTTACTCGGGGACAGGGGAAGAGACCCAGTACTTC	CASSYSGTGEETQYF	-	TRBD1	TRBV6-6	TRBJ2-5
TGTGCCAGCAGTTACGAGGCCAGTACGAACACCGGGGAGCTGTTTTTT	CASSYEASTNTGELFF	-	-	TRBV6-5	TRBJ2-2